A single sample is the source of the 11 T cell receptor beta chains below, sequenced in a study of shared clonotypes between healthy human individuals. Generated by immunoSEQ multiplex PCR, the TCRdb table keeps only in-frame clones and is missing some. The sample lists over a million clones; around 78% were seen once. Material for sequencing was memory CD4+ T cells from PBMCs. Subset reported: CD45RA-negative fraction. The source of these receptors is a man aged 18 to 30 in good health. Some clones in this sample may be carry-over from other donors' samples.

This chain connects TRBV4-3 to TRBJ2-1; TRBD1 agrees at 8 bases. The CDR3 totals 15 residues. J gave up 8 bases and V 4 bases, and 10 bases lay outside the gene matches. In germline, CDR1 is LGHNA, CDR2 YSLEER. This CDR3 is CASSPQRQGADEQFF. The DNA for the CDR3 is TGCGCCAGCAGCCCCCAGAGGCAGGGGGCTGATGAGCAGTTCTTC.

A note on this clone: The same CDR3 is also encoded by other DNA sequences in this sample. The V call is TRBV19, the J call TRBJ1-5; D uncertain. CDR1 is LNHDA and CDR2 is SQIVND in the germline V gene (reference sequence). V lost 3 bases, J lost 4 bases, and 7 bases lay in between. The length of the CDR3 is 13 residues. In nucleotides, the CDR3 is TGTGCCAGTAGTATGGGCAGAAATCAGCCCCAGCATTTT. Its translation: CASSMGRNQPQHF. Looking up the rest from reference TRBV19 and TRBJ1-5 gives the full variable domain: DGGITQSPKYLFRKEGQNVTLSCEQNLNHDAMYWYRQDPGQGLRLIYYSQIVNDFQKGDIAEGYSVSREKKESFPLTVTSAQKNPTAFYLCASSMGRNQPQHFGDGTRLSIL.

V is TRBV7-2 and J is TRBJ1-5; maybe TRBD1 (5 bases). The CDR3 covers 17 residues. V was pared by 3 bases and J by 5 bases, with 20 bases between. Germline assignment: CDR1 SGHTA and CDR2 FQGNSA. CDR3 sequence reads: CASSFGARQNSYQPQHF. CDR3 nucleotides: TGTGCCAGCAGCTTCGGAGCAAGACAGAACTCCTATCAGCCCCAGCATTTT.

This clone was seen only a few times. Other DNA sequences in this specimen translate into the identical CDR3. The V call is TRBV7-9, the J call TRBJ2-1, with D perhaps TRBD1 (6 bases). The V gene's germline CDR1 is SEHNR and CDR2 FQNEAQ (reference sequence). The CDR3 extends over 13 amino acids. V was pared by 2 bases and J by 5 bases, with 7 bases between. The CDR3 here is CASSLSGDNEQFF. The CDR3 DNA reads TGTGCCAGCAGCTTATCAGGGGACAATGAGCAGTTCTTC.

The J gene is TRBJ1-2, the V gene TRBV5-1; TRBD1 aligns across 9 bases. V lost 2 bases to trimming and J lost 4 bases; unmatched junction nucleotides: 3. The V gene's germline CDR1 is SGHRS and CDR2 YFSETQ. There are 14 residues in the CDR3. Here the CDR3 reads CASSFTGGGYGYTF. The DNA of the CDR3 is TGCGCCAGCAGCTTCACAGGGGGCGGCTATGGCTACACCTTC.

The V and J genes are TRBV28 and TRBJ2-3; either TRBD1 or TRBD2 may fit D (5 bases each). CDR1 MDHEN and CDR2 SYDVKM come from the germline V gene. The CDR3 totals 13 residues. The V end was cut by 8 bases, the J end by 2 bases, with 11 bases between. CDR3 nucleotide sequence: TGTGCCAGCGTAAGGGACCTCACAGATACGCAGTATTTT. Its translation: CASVRDLTDTQYF. The full variable domain, rest sourced from reference TRBV28 and TRBJ2-3, is DVKVTQSSRYLVKRTGEKVFLECVQDMDHENMFWYRQDPGLGLRLIYFSYDVKMKEKGDIPEGYSVSREKKERFSLILESASTNQTSMYLCASVRDLTDTQYFGPGTRLTVL.

The chain is built from TRBV4-3 and TRBJ1-4, with D possibly being TRBD1 (6 bases). V was shortened by 0 bases and J by 4 bases, with 12 bases between the two germline ends. CDR1 and CDR2 from the germline V gene are LGHNA and YSLEER. The length of the CDR3 is 16 residues. CDR3 nucleotides: TGCGCCAGCAGCCAAGATTTGAGGGGGGTTAATGAAAAACTGTTTTTT. This sequence encodes CASSQDLRGVNEKLFF.

This clone was detected once. This chain joins TRBV7-2 and TRBJ2-1; the match to TRBD2 covers 7 bases. Germline assignment: CDR1 SGHTA and CDR2 FQGNSA. Germline trimming cut 4 bases from V and 7 bases from J; bases unmatched to any gene: 10. This CDR3 comprises 15 residues. CDR3 in amino acids: CASSSRLAPGNEQFF. The CDR3 coding sequence is TGTGCCAGCAGCTCGAGACTAGCCCCGGGGAATGAGCAGTTCTTC.

Concerning this clone: A far larger clone lies a single base away; this is likely a read error. The rearrangement joins TRBV27 to TRBJ1-2; D unresolved. Germline loops: CDR1 MNHEY, CDR2 SMNVEV (reference sequence). Trimming removed 5 bases at V and 4 bases at J, with 8 bases between. The CDR3 runs 12 residues. CDR3 nucleotide sequence: TGTGCCAGCAGTGCCAGAGGCTATGGCTACACCTTC. Protein: CASSARGYGYTF.

A few counts support this clone. This rearrangement joins TRBV7-2 to TRBJ2-2; no reliable D call. CDR3 size: 13 residues. V lost 5 bases and J lost 6, with 10 bases in between. Germline CDR1 and CDR2: SGHTA and FQGNSA. The CDR3 coding sequence is TGTGCCAGCAGCAGCCAAGGGCCCGGGGAGCTGTTTTTT. This encodes CASSSQGPGELFF.

The chain joins TRBV28 to TRBJ1-3; no definite D call. Germline CDR1 and CDR2: MDHEN and SYDVKM. Between the trimmed V and J ends, which lost 4 bases and 2 bases, there was a span of 12 bases. The CDR3 has 15 amino acids. DNA of the CDR3: TGTGCCAGCAGTTCTGGGCAAAGTACTGGAAACACCATATATTTT. This encodes CASSSGQSTGNTIYF.